The rows below give T cell receptor beta chains drawn from one sample of a study of identifying expanded T cells in peripheral blood. TCRdb's copy holds only in-frame clones and misses some; the assay was immunoSEQ multiplex PCR. The sample consists of approximately 91,000 clones, more than 70% of them appearing once. Sequencing used blood. All receptors come from a person aged 18 to 75 in good health. Both conserved end residues are part of each CDR3. D genes are given only for firm matches. Some rows mark clone size as missing; the rest say once, few, many or name a class of expanded clone.

TRBV4-1	19	TRBD2	NA	TRBJ2-7	TGCGCCAGCAGCCATCGGTCATTCCCACAGCGGGGCGAAACCTACGAGCAGTACTTC	CASSHRSFPQRGETYEQYF
TRBV6-6	15	NA	NA	TRBJ1-3	TGTGCCAGCAGTTACTCTCAGGACTCTGGAAACACCATATATTTT	CASSYSQDSGNTIYF
TRBV7-6	15	TRBD1	few	TRBJ1-6	TGTGCCAGCAGCCCAGGGGGGGCCCCTAATTCACCCCTCCACTTT	CASSPGGAPNSPLHF
TRBV4-2	15	TRBD1	NA	TRBJ2-7	TGTGCCAGCAGCCAAGGACAGGGGGCATCCTACGAGCAGTACTTC	CASSQGQGASYEQYF
TRBV6-4	13	NA	NA	TRBJ1-2	TGTGCCAGCAGCTCCGGGCCGGGGGATGGCTACACCTTC	CASSSGPGDGYTF
TRBV15	15	NA	NA	TRBJ1-1	TGTGCCACCAGCAGAGAGATGTCCAGGAACACTGAAGCTTTCTTT	CATSREMSRNTEAFF
TRBV6-1	15	NA	few	TRBJ1-2	TGTGCCAGCAGTGACCCGGAGAGGACTAACTATGGCTACACCTTC	CASSDPERTNYGYTF
TRBV6-5	13	NA	NA	TRBJ1-2	TGTGCCAGCAGTCCCGGAGGGCTCTATGGCTACACCTTC	CASSPGGLYGYTF
TRBV27	11	NA	NA	TRBJ2-3	TGTGCCAGCAGGGGCACAGATACGCAGTATTTT	CASRGTDTQYF
TRBV6-1	17	TRBD1	NA	TRBJ1-2	TGTGCCAGCAGTGAACGATCTCCGGGACAGGGGGCTTATGGCTACACCTTC	CASSERSPGQGAYGYTF
TRBV20-1	11	NA	NA	TRBJ2-1	TGCAGTGCTGACCTGGCCGGAGAGCAGTTCTTC	CSADLAGEQFF
TRBV28	15	NA	NA	TRBJ2-7	TGTGCCAGCAGTTTGGACGGCAGGGGAAGCTACGAGCAGTACTTC	CASSLDGRGSYEQYF
TRBV2	13	NA	NA	TRBJ2-3	TGTGCCAGCAGTAACACAGGAGGCGATACGCAGTATTTT	CASSNTGGDTQYF
TRBV7-3	14	TRBD1	NA	TRBJ2-7	TGTGCCAGCAGCCTCGGACAGGGGGCCAACGAGCAGTACTTC	CASSLGQGANEQYF
TRBV7-9	17	NA	NA	TRBJ1-2	TGTGCCAGCAGCTACCTTTTTGGGACAACAAGAAACTATGGCTACACCTTC	CASSYLFGTTRNYGYTF
TRBV7-3	12	TRBD2	once	TRBJ2-5	TGTGCCACCACCGGGGGGAAAAAGACCCAGTACTTC	CATTGGKKTQYF
TRBV4-2	15	TRBD2	once	TRBJ2-3	TGTGCCAGCAGCCGGATAGCGGGGCCCACAGATACGCAGTATTTT	CASSRIAGPTDTQYF
TRBV25-1	12	TRBD2	NA	TRBJ2-2	TGTGCCAGCAAGGGAGGGCCCGGGGAGCTGTTTTTT	CASKGGPGELFF
TRBV19	10	NA	NA	TRBJ1-2	TGTGCCAGCCACAGTAATGGCTACACCTTC	CASHSNGYTF
TRBV6-6	13	NA	NA	TRBJ2-7	TGTGCCAGCAGTTACTCGGGTCGGGACGAGCAGTACTTC	CASSYSGRDEQYF
TRBV30	14	NA	NA	TRBJ1-1	TGTGCCTGGAGTGCAACTGGGACGGGATTTGAAGCTTTCTTT	CAWSATGTGFEAFF
TRBV28	11	NA	NA	TRBJ1-1	TGTGCCAGCAGCAGAGGACTGGGGGCTTTCTTT	CASSRGLGAFF
TRBV6-4	15	TRBD1	few	TRBJ2-3	TGTGCCAGCAGTGACACAGGGGGCAGCACAGATACGCAGTATTTT	CASSDTGGSTDTQYF
TRBV5-7	16	TRBD1	NA	TRBJ2-7	TGTGCCAGCAGCTTGGATCTGAGACAGGGGACAGGCGAGCAGTACTTC	CASSLDLRQGTGEQYF
TRBV28	15	TRBD1	NA	TRBJ1-2	TGTGCCAGCACGACAACTTCAACAGGGGGTTTTGGCTACACCTTC	CASTTTSTGGFGYTF
TRBV30	16	NA	NA	TRBJ1-2	TGTGCCTGGAGCCGCGCGGAGACAGTCACCAACTATGGCTACACCTTC	CAWSRAETVTNYGYTF
TRBV5-1	13	TRBD1	NA	TRBJ1-2	TGCGCCAGCAGCTTCGGACAGGGCTATGGCTACACCTTC	CASSFGQGYGYTF
TRBV27	16	NA	NA	TRBJ2-2	TGTGCCAGCAGTGGGTGGGGGCAGGGTCACGCCGGGGAGCTGTTTTTT	CASSGWGQGHAGELFF
TRBV6-4	13	NA	NA	TRBJ2-7	TGTGCCAGCAGTCCCCCTGCGTTCTACGAGCAGTACTTC	CASSPPAFYEQYF
TRBV5-1	15	NA	NA	TRBJ2-1	TGCGCCAGCAGCTTGGCCGGACTAACCTACAATGAGCAGTTCTTC	CASSLAGLTYNEQFF
TRBV9	14	NA	once	TRBJ2-5	TGTGCCAGCAGCGTAGATTTTACCCCGGAGACCCAGTACTTC	CASSVDFTPETQYF
TRBV21-1	17	NA	NA	TRBJ1-1	TGTGCCAGCAGCAAAACCCCCGTCCCGCGGCCGAACACTGAAGCTTTCTTT	CASSKTPVPRPNTEAFF
TRBV4-1	15	NA	NA	TRBJ1-2	TGCGCCAGCAGCCAAGTGGTCCAGGGAGACTATGGCTACACCTTC	CASSQVVQGDYGYTF
TRBV5-4	15	NA	NA	TRBJ2-7	TGTGCCAGCAGCTTCGGGACTGCCCACTCCTACGAGCAGTACTTC	CASSFGTAHSYEQYF
TRBV28	17	TRBD1	NA	TRBJ1-5	TGTGCCAGCAGTTCCGTCAAGACAGGGGCGATCAATCAGCCCCAGCATTTT	CASSSVKTGAINQPQHF
TRBV27	13	NA	few	TRBJ1-1	TGTGCCAGCAGTCCCCAGGGAGGACTTGAAGCTTTCTTT	CASSPQGGLEAFF
TRBV5-1	17	TRBD1	NA	TRBJ1-6	TGCGCCAGCAGCCCGGGACAGTCTGGCGGAAATAATTCACCCCTCCACTTT	CASSPGQSGGNNSPLHF
TRBV5-4	16	NA	NA	TRBJ1-4	TGTGCCAGCAGCCGGGGTCCAGGGGCAACTAATGAAAAACTGTTTTTT	CASSRGPGATNEKLFF
TRBV5-1	16	NA	NA	TRBJ1-1	TGCGCCAGCAGCCCGGGAGGCAGGGTCATGAACACTGAAGCTTTCTTT	CASSPGGRVMNTEAFF
TRBV28	17	NA	NA	TRBJ1-5	TGTGCCAGCAGTTTAGGCCCCTTTCGAAGGGGGACTCAGCCCCAGCATTTT	CASSLGPFRRGTQPQHF
TRBV6-1	13	NA	NA	TRBJ1-1	TGTGCCAGCGGGAAGAAGGAGAACACTGAAGCTTTCTTT	CASGKKENTEAFF
TRBV9	15	NA	NA	TRBJ1-1	TGTGCCAGCAGCGCGGGACCCATTTCGAACACTGAAGCTTTCTTT	CASSAGPISNTEAFF
TRBV4-2	16	TRBD2	few	TRBJ2-3	TGTGCCAGCAGCCAAGTAGCGGGAGGCGGCACAGATACGCAGTATTTT	CASSQVAGGGTDTQYF
TRBV2	15	NA	NA	TRBJ2-3	TGTGCCAGCCGTCCCGGGGACATCGGGGCAGATACGCAGTATTTT	CASRPGDIGADTQYF
TRBV6-4	15	NA	NA	TRBJ2-1	TGTGCCAGCAGTCCCCAGGGAGACACCTACAATGAGCAGTTCTTC	CASSPQGDTYNEQFF
TRBV6-1	15	NA	NA	TRBJ1-2	TGTGCCAGCAGTCAAAGTGTCCAGGCTAACTATGGCTACACCTTC	CASSQSVQANYGYTF
TRBV19	13	NA	NA	TRBJ2-7	TGTGCCAGTAGTCTGGACAGCTCCTACGAGCAGTACTTC	CASSLDSSYEQYF
TRBV7-3	15	NA	NA	TRBJ1-6	TGTGCCAGCAGCTTAACGTCGGGGGCCGGTTCACCCCTCCACTTT	CASSLTSGAGSPLHF
TRBV20-1	11	NA	NA	TRBJ2-1	TGCAGTGCTAGACCCGAGCGTGAGCAGTTCTTC	CSARPEREQFF
TRBV11-1	12	NA	NA	TRBJ1-1	TGTGCCAGCAGCTTTATGGACACTGAAGCTTTCTTT	CASSFMDTEAFF
TRBV19	16	TRBD1	NA	TRBJ1-5	TGTGCCAGTAGTATTTTAATCGGGCAGGGGGCCGGGCCCCAGCATTTT	CASSILIGQGAGPQHF
TRBV6-4	14	TRBD2	NA	TRBJ2-3	TGTGCCAGCAGGACTAGCGGGGACACAGATACGCAGTATTTT	CASRTSGDTDTQYF
TRBV6-5	13	NA	NA	TRBJ2-7	TGTGCCAGCAGCCGGGACCGAACCTACGAGCAGTACTTC	CASSRDRTYEQYF
TRBV10-3	12	NA	NA	TRBJ2-2	TGTGCCATCAGTGCTGCCACCGGGGAGCTGTTTTTT	CAISAATGELFF
TRBV6-1	16	NA	NA	TRBJ2-6	TGTGCCAGCAGTGAGCTTCGGGGCACTGGGGCCAACGTCCTGACTTTC	CASSELRGTGANVLTF
TRBV6-1	16	NA	NA	TRBJ2-2	TGTGCCAGCAGTGAAAAAAGGCAGCGTCTCACCGGGGAGCTGTTTTTT	CASSEKRQRLTGELFF
TRBV7-6	20	TRBD1	NA	TRBJ2-7	TGTGCCAGCAGCTTAGTCTACGGTCTATTAGGGGGCGAAACAGACTACGAGCAGTACTTC	CASSLVYGLLGGETDYEQYF
TRBV5-1	15	NA	NA	TRBJ2-7	TGCGCCAGCAGCTTGGGGGCAGGAAAAGAGTATAAGCAGTACTTC	CASSLGAGKEYKQYF
TRBV7-4	14	TRBD1	NA	TRBJ1-3	TGTGTCGGAGCTTACGGACAGGGGGTGTACACCATATATTTT	CVGAYGQGVYTIYF
TRBV7-8	16	TRBD2	NA	TRBJ2-3	TGTGCCAGCAGCCCCCAAGCGGGAGGGCTCACAGATACGCAGTATTTT	CASSPQAGGLTDTQYF